Listed here are 23 T cell receptor beta chains from one sample, sequenced in a study of T-cell memory formation after mild COVID-19 (dated by TCRdb to about 2021). The library relied on 5' RACE. The instrument given in TCRdb is Illumina NovaSeq 6000. TCRdb cleaned the public reads at Q25 with fastp, built clones with MiXCR and kept in-frame beta chains. Rows with one shared CDR3 protein collapse into an entry with the most common genes and DNA. In this sample the table shows roughly 600,000 distinct CDR3 sequences, roughly 18% of which occur a single time. The ten largest clones represent 9.5% to 15% of the sample. The sample was PBMCs or a T cell subset sorted from them (not recorded which). The receptors shown here come from an adult woman who had mild COVID-19 (a few samples of this study predate the infection). The sample titles of this study are shuffled in the database, so cell type and time point are left out; the donor was told from shared clones.

The chain carries TRBV2 and TRBJ2-5, with TRBD2 matching 10 bases. Germline V gene lookup returns CDR1 SNHLY and CDR2 FYNNEI. The junction had 7 bases not matched to a gene; V was cut back by 5 bases and J by 4 bases. The CDR3 contains 15 residues. This chain's CDR3 is CASSSSGRAGETQYF. CDR3 nucleotide sequence: TGTGCCAGCAGTTCAAGCGGGAGGGCCGGAGAGACCCAGTACTTC.

This clonotype was observed a handful of times. The chain recombines TRBV19 with TRBJ2-1; D not certain. CDR1 and CDR2 (germline): LNHDA, SQIVND (reference sequence). CDR3 length: 12 amino acids. V was cut by 3 bases and J by 9 bases, with 9 bases left in between. The CDR3 DNA reads TGTGCCAGTAGTATTTGGGATGGTGAGCAGTTCTTC. Translation: CASSIWDGEQFF.

DNA for the CDR3: TGCAGTGCTCCAGGCCTCGGGCGGAGGAACACCGGGGAGCTGTTTTTT. Its translation is CSAPGLGRRNTGELFF. The rearrangement joins TRBV20-1 to TRBJ2-2; D remains unclear. The CDR3 runs to 16 residues. CDR1 and CDR2 (germline): DFQATT, SNEGSKA (reference sequence). V gave up 5 bases and J gave up 1 base, with 17 bases separating them.

This clonotype was observed a handful of times. J is TRBJ1-2 and V is TRBV7-8; D ambiguous. Germline CDR1 and CDR2: SGHVS and FQNEAQ. V gave up 5 bases and J gave up 4 bases, with 11 bases separating them. This CDR3 has 13 residues. CDR3: CASSLRFTYGYTF. The CDR3 bases are TGTGCCAGCAGCCTTAGATTCACCTATGGCTACACCTTC. Full variable domain (remainder filled in from reference TRBV7-8 and TRBJ1-2): GAGVSQSPRYKVAKRGQDVALRCDPISGHVSLFWYQQALGQGPEFLTYFQNEAQLDKSGLPSDRFFAERPEGSVSTLKIQRTQQEDSAVYLCASSLRFTYGYTFGSGTRLTVV.

The chain combines TRBV28 with TRBJ2-7, with D possibly called TRBD1 or TRBD2 (6 bases each). Trimming removed 5 bases from V and 1 base from J, with 18 bases in between. Germline CDR1 and CDR2: MDHEN and SYDVKM. This CDR3 is 16 amino acids long. CDR3 in DNA: TGTGCCAGCAGTCCGGACAGACTAGTGCAATCCTACGAGCAGTACTTC. Encoded protein: CASSPDRLVQSYEQYF.

This chain uses TRBV18 with TRBJ2-7; 12 nucleotides agree with TRBD2. Germline CDR1 KGHSH, CDR2 LQKENI. This CDR3 spans 15 amino acids. V lost 5 bases to trimming and J lost 5 bases; unmatched junction nucleotides: 7. The CDR3 spells CASSNLAGGQHEQYF. The DNA of the CDR3 is TGTGCCAGCTCAAATCTAGCGGGGGGGCAACACGAGCAGTACTTC.

This clonotype appeared many times. This chain links TRBV4-3 with TRBJ2-4; D is perhaps TRBD1 (7 bases). Trimming pared 1 base from V and 4 bases from J, leaving 17 bases between. CDR1 and CDR2 (germline): LGHNA, YSLEER. This CDR3 has 17 residues. In DNA, the CDR3 is TGCGCCAGCAGCCAAGGGTCTCGGGGGACAGCGAAAAACATTCAGTACTTC. Translating gives CASSQGSRGTAKNIQYF.

The V gene is TRBV6-6, the J gene TRBJ1-1; TRBD1 is a possible D gene (5 bases). V was pared by 6 bases and J by 7 bases, with 18 bases between. In germline, CDR1 is MNHNY, CDR2 SVGAGI (reference sequence). This CDR3 is 14 amino acids long. As DNA, the CDR3 is TGTGCCAGCAGGCTCGATCGACAGCGCCTTGAAGCTTTCTTT. It specifies CASRLDRQRLEAFF.

The chain recombines TRBV7-3 with TRBJ2-3, with 9 bases identical to TRBD2. Germline-derived CDR1 and CDR2 are SGHTA and FQGTGA. V shed 5 bases, J shed 4 bases, and the junction held 7 bases outside the gene matches. This CDR3 is built from 15 residues. The CDR3 nucleotides read TGTGCCAGCAGCCCGTTAGCGGGGGCCGCAGATACGCAGTATTTT. It yields the protein CASSPLAGAADTQYF.

The genes are TRBV5-1 and TRBJ2-3, with TRBD1 identical over 9 bases. This CDR3 comprises 14 residues. V shed 2 bases and J 5 bases; nucleotides not matched to a gene: 3. CDR1 is SGHRS, CDR2 YFSETQ, per germline. CDR3 amino acids: CASSLQGAEDTQYF. Here the CDR3 DNA reads TGCGCCAGCAGCTTACAGGGGGCGGAAGATACGCAGTATTTT.

The DNA of the CDR3 is TGCAGTGCTAGCCCTACCTGGGTCGATACGCAGTATTTT. It codes for CSASPTWVDTQYF. This rearrangement joins TRBV20-1 to TRBJ2-3; D is unclear. The V and J ends lost 3 bases and 6 bases respectively, with 13 bases between them. CDR1 DFQATT and CDR2 SNEGSKA come from the germline V gene (reference sequence). This CDR3 spans 13 amino acids.

This clonotype was seen only a few times. This sequence joins TRBV19 and TRBJ1-3, with D hard to call. V lost 1 base, J lost 0 bases, and 7 bases lay in between. Germline CDR1 reads LNHDA; CDR2 reads SQIVND (reference sequence). The CDR3 is 15 amino acids. CDR3 DNA: TGTGCCAGTAGTATAGGACTGCTCTCTGGAAACACCATATATTTT. This codes for CASSIGLLSGNTIYF. Using reference TRBV19 and TRBJ1-3 for the parts outside the CDR3, the full variable domain is DGGITQSPKYLFRKEGQNVTLSCEQNLNHDAMYWYRQDPGQGLRLIYYSQIVNDFQKGDIAEGYSVSREKKESFPLTVTSAQKNPTAFYLCASSIGLLSGNTIYFGEGSWLTVV.

Only a few counts were recorded for this clonotype. A junction end diverges from the germline sequence, so it may reflect a read error. CDR3 protein: CASTYQANVGYEQYF. The DNA of the CDR3 is TGTGCCAGCACTTACCAAGCCAATGTTGGGTACGAGCAGTACTTC. The chain has TRBV6-5 and TRBJ2-7; D gene uncertain. Germline V gene lookup returns CDR1 MNHEY and CDR2 SVGAGI. The CDR3 runs 15 residues.

This clonotype turned up a few times. This rearrangement joins TRBV29-1 to TRBJ1-1, with TRBD1 identical over 12 bases. After removal of 4 bases from V and 7 bases from J, the junction contained 10 bases not matched to a gene. The CDR3 extends over 15 amino acids. The V gene's germline CDR1 is SQVTM and CDR2 ANQGSEA. The CDR3 loop reads CSVGSGTGGGGEAFF. CDR3 nucleotide sequence: TGCAGCGTTGGCTCCGGGACAGGGGGCGGGGGTGAAGCTTTCTTT.

A few counts support this clonotype. The chain carries TRBV15 and TRBJ1-2; D not resolved. This CDR3 has 16 residues. Trimming removed 8 bases from V and 4 bases from J, with 23 bases in between. CDR1 is LNHNV, CDR2 YYDKDF, per germline (reference sequence). The CDR3 sequence is CATSGSRASTGYGYTF. The CDR3 DNA is TGTGCCACCTCTGGCAGTAGGGCATCCACTGGCTATGGCTACACCTTC. The full variable domain, with the rest looked up from reference TRBV15 and TRBJ1-2, is DAMVIQNPRYQVTQFGKPVTLSCSQTLNHNVMYWYQQKSSQAPKLLFHYYDKDFNNEADTPDNFQSRRPNTSFCFLDIRSPGLGDTAMYLCATSGSRASTGYGYTFGSGTRLTVV.

CDR3 sequence: CATSDPPGRGIDTQYF. Here the CDR3 DNA reads TGTGCCACCAGTGATCCACCCGGCAGGGGCATAGATACGCAGTATTTT. The V call is TRBV24-1, the J call TRBJ2-3; TRBD1 is a possible D gene (6 bases). This CDR3 comprises 16 residues. With 3 bases removed from V and 5 bases from J, the gap between germline ends came to 17 bases. CDR1 is KGHDR and CDR2 is SFDVKD in the germline V gene.

The J gene is TRBJ2-5, the V gene TRBV4-3; a possible D gene is TRBD2 (5 bases). The CDR3 totals 16 residues. Germline V CDR1 and CDR2: LGHNA, YSLEER. V shed 3 bases and J shed 0 bases, with 14 bases lying between them. CDR3 DNA: TGCGCCAGCAGCCATAGAGGTAGCGCATACCAAGAGACCCAGTACTTC. Protein product: CASSHRGSAYQETQYF.

This clonotype has just a few counts. The rearrangement uses TRBV4-3 and TRBJ2-7; 9 nucleotides align to TRBD2. V shed 3 bases, J shed 0 bases, and the junction held 6 bases outside the gene matches. The CDR3 loop spans 16 amino acids. Per the germline V gene, CDR1 is LGHNA and CDR2 is YSLEER. The CDR3 DNA follows: TGCGCCAGCAGCCAGGTGACTAGCGGTAGCTCCTACGAGCAGTACTTC. This codes for CASSQVTSGSSYEQYF.

The rearrangement joins TRBV7-9 to TRBJ2-3, with D perhaps TRBD2 (6 bases). V was trimmed by 2 bases and J by 0 bases, leaving 12 bases between them. The germline V gene has CDR1 SEHNR and CDR2 FQNEAQ (reference sequence). The CDR3 length is 16 residues. The CDR3 here is CASSLTRESSTDTQYF. CDR3 nucleotide sequence: TGTGCCAGCAGCTTAACTCGGGAGTCTAGCACAGATACGCAGTATTTT.

This sequence joins TRBV6-2 or TRBV6-3 and TRBJ2-3, with TRBD2 identical over 12 bases. The germline V gene encodes CDR1 MNHEY and CDR2 SVGEGT. The CDR3 covers 17 residues. The ends lost 2 bases at V and 1 base at J; junction bases unmatched: 4. CDR3 sequence: CASSYLAGGPGTDTQYF. The DNA for the CDR3 is TGTGCCAGCAGTTACCTAGCGGGAGGGCCTGGCACAGATACGCAGTATTTT.

Only a few counts were recorded for this clonotype. This chain connects TRBV23-1 to TRBJ2-5; the match to TRBD1 covers 8 bases. TRBV23-1 is an open reading frame, and its role is uncertain. V was pared by 3 bases and J by 6 bases, with 6 bases of the junction left unmatched. The CDR3 loop spans 14 amino acids. CDR3 loop: CASSHPDREKTQYF. The CDR3 DNA follows: TGCGCCAGCAGTCACCCGGACAGGGAGAAGACCCAGTACTTC.

The chain employs TRBV5-1 and TRBJ2-5, with 11 bases identical to TRBD2. The CDR3 extends over 15 amino acids. J gave up 5 bases and V 2 bases, and 5 bases lay outside the gene matches. Germline CDR1 and CDR2: SGHRS and YFSETQ. The CDR3 DNA follows: TGCGCCAGCAGCTTTATAGCGGGGGGGCTTGAGACCCAGTACTTC. As protein: CASSFIAGGLETQYF.

This clonotype has only a few counts. This CDR3 reads CASSLGTGLLTGELFF. CDR3 in DNA: TGTGCCAGCAGCTTGGGGACAGGCCTTCTCACCGGGGAGCTGTTTTTT. The chain has TRBV5-6 and TRBJ2-2, with TRBD1 matching 7 bases. There are 16 residues in the CDR3. Germline lookup yields CDR1 SGHDT and CDR2 YYEEEE. Trimming cost V 0 bases and J 4 bases; bases outside gene matches: 6.